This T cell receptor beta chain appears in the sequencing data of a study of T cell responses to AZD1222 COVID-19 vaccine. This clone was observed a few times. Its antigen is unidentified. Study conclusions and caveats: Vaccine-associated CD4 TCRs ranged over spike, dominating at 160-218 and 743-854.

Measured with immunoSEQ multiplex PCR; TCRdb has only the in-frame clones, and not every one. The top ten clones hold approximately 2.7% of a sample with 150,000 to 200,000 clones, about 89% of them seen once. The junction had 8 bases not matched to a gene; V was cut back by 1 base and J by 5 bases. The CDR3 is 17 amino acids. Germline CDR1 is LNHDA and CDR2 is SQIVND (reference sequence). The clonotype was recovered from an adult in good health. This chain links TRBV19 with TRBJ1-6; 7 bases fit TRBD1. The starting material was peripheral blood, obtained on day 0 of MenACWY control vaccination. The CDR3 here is CASSIGGGGANNSPLHF. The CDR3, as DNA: TGTGCCAGTAGTATAGGAGGAGGGGGCGCGAATAATTCACCCCTCCACTTT.